Following are 8 T cell receptor beta chains from one sample sequenced in a study of T cell responses to AZD1222 COVID-19 vaccine. Sequencing used immunoSEQ multiplex PCR; TCRdb keeps in-frame clones, though not all of them. Here the sample spans about 93,000 clones, roughly 86% being singletons. Sequenced material: peripheral blood, taken on day 0 of MenACWY control vaccination. The receptor source for this set is an adult in good health.

This chain joins TRBV11-2 and TRBJ2-7; D not certain. Trimming took off 0 bases at V and 4 bases at J, with 4 bases between the two ends. Per germline, CDR1 SGHAT and CDR2 FQNNGV. CDR3 length: 12 amino acids. DNA of the CDR3: TGTGCCAGCAGCTTAGATTGGTACGAGCAGTACTTC. Translation gives CASSLDWYEQYF.

The rearrangement joins TRBV10-2 to TRBJ1-2; TRBD1 matches 9 bases. The CDR3 consists of 11 residues. J was trimmed by 11 bases and V by 5 bases; bases with no gene match: 3. Per germline, CDR1 WSHSY and CDR2 SAAADI. The CDR3 region has the DNA TGCGCCAGCAGTAAAGGACAGGGGTACACCTTC. It specifies CASSKGQGYTF.

V gene TRBV2 combines with J gene TRBJ1-4; D might be TRBD1 (5 bases). Trimming stripped 2 bases from V and 6 bases from J, with 13 bases between. The CDR3 has 15 residues. Germline V lookup: CDR1 SNHLY, CDR2 FYNNEI. The CDR3, as DNA: TGTGCCAGCAGTGAATCTGGGGCGTCTTATGAAAAACTGTTTTTT. This codes for CASSESGASYEKLFF. The full variable domain, rest sourced from reference TRBV2 and TRBJ1-4, is EPEVTQTPSHQVTQMGQEVILRCVPISNHLYFYWYRQILGQKVEFLVSFYNNEISEKSEIFDDQFSVERPDGSNFTLKIRSTKLEDSAMYFCASSESGASYEKLFFGSGTQLSVL.

The rearrangement uses TRBV2 and TRBJ2-2; D is undetermined. Trimming removed 3 bases at V and 1 base at J, with 12 bases between. The length of the CDR3 is 16 residues. Germline V gene lookup returns CDR1 SNHLY and CDR2 FYNNEI. CDR3 protein: CASSERRPGNTGELFF. In nucleotides, the CDR3 is TGTGCCAGCAGTGAGAGGCGCCCCGGGAACACCGGGGAGCTGTTTTTT.

This sequence joins TRBV6-2 or TRBV6-3 and TRBJ2-3; D is unclear. CDR1 and CDR2 from the germline V gene are MNHEY and SVGEGT. V was clipped by 4 bases and J by 6 bases, with 5 bases between them. The CDR3 totals 11 residues. This CDR3 is CASSSADTQYF. CDR3 bases: TGTGCCAGCAGTTCCGCGGATACGCAGTATTTT.

CDR3 DNA: TGTGCCAGCAGCAAGGCCCTCGTTGGAGCGGAACTTAATCAGCCCCAGCATTTT. Amino acids: CASSKALVGAELNQPQHF. The gene calls are TRBV21-1 and TRBJ1-5. TRBV21-1 counts as a pseudogene. This CDR3 spans 18 amino acids.

J is TRBJ2-5 and V is TRBV7-9; D is undetermined. Germline V lookup: CDR1 SEHNR, CDR2 FQNEAQ (reference sequence). V dropped 0 bases and J dropped 5 bases, with 7 bases sitting between them. The CDR3 contains 13 residues. The CDR3 region is CASSLASWETQYF. The CDR3 nucleotides read TGTGCCAGCAGCTTAGCTAGCTGGGAGACCCAGTACTTC.

This clone was picked up one time. The V call is TRBV6-5, the J call TRBJ1-4; TRBD1 is a possible D gene (6 bases). The CDR3 has 15 amino acids. Trimming removed 6 bases from V and 8 bases from J, with 19 bases in between. Germline V CDR1 and CDR2: MNHEY, SVGAGI. The CDR3 is CASRPQGMGQEKLFF. CDR3 nucleotides: TGTGCCAGCAGACCTCAGGGGATGGGGCAAGAAAAACTGTTTTTT.